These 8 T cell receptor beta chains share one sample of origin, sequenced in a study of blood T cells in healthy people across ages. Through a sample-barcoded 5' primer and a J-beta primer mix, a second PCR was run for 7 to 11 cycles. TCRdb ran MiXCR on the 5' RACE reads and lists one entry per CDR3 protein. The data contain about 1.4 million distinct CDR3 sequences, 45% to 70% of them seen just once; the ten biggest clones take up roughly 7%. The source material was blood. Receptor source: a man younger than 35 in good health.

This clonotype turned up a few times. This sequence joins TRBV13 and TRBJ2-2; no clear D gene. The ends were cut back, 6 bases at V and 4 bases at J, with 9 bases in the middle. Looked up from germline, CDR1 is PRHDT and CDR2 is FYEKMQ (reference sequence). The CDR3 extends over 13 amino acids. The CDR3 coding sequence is TGTGCCAGCAGACAATACACCACCGGGGAGCTGTTTTTT. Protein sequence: CASRQYTTGELFF.

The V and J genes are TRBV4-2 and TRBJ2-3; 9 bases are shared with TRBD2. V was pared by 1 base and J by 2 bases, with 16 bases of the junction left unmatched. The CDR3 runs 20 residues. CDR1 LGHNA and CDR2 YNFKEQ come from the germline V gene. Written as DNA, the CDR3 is TGTGCCAGCAGCCAAGCACTGCGGGGGGGACTATCCTCACACACAGATACGCAGTATTTT. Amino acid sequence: CASSQALRGGLSSHTDTQYF.

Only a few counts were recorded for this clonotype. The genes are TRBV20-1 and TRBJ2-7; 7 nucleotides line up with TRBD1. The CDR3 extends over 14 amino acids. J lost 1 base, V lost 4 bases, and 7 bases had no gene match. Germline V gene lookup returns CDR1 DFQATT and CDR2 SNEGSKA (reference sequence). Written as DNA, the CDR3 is TGCAGTGCTAAAGCCGGGACAGTTTCCTACGAGCAGTACTTC. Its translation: CSAKAGTVSYEQYF.

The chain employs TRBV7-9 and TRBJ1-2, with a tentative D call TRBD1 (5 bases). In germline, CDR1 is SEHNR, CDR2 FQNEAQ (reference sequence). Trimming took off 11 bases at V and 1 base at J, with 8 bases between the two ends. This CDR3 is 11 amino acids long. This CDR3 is CADQGNYGYTF. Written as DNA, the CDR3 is TGTGCCGACCAGGGTAACTATGGCTACACCTTC. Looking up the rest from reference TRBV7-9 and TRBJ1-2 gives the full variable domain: DTGVSQNPRHKITKRGQNVTFRCDPISEHNRLYWYRQTLGQGPEFLTYFQNEAQLEKSRLLSDRFSAERPKGSFSTLEIQRTEQGDSAMYLCADQGNYGYTFGSGTRLTVV.

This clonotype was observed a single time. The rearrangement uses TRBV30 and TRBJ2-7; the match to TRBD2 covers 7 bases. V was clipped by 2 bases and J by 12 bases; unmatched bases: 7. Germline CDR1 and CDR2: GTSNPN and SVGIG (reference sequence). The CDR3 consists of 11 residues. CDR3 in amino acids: CAWSPGEGSYF. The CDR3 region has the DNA TGTGCCTGGAGTCCCGGGGAGGGTTCGTACTTC. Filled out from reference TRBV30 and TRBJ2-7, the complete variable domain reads SQTIHQWPATLVQPVGSPLSLECTVEGTSNPNLYWYRQAAGRGLQLLFYSVGIGQISSEVPQNLSASRPQDRQFILSSKKLLLSDSGFYLCAWSPGEGSYFGPGTRLTVT.

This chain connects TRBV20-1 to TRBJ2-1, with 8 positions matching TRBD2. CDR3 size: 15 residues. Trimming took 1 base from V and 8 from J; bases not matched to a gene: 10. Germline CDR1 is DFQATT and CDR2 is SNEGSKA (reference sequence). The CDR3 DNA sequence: TGCAGTGCTAGAGGTCGCGGACTAGCTAGGGATGAGCAGTTCTTC. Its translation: CSARGRGLARDEQFF.

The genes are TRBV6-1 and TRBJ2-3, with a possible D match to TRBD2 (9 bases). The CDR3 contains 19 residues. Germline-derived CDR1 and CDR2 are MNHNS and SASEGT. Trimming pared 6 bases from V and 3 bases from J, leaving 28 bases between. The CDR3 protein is CASSRGQGVFSGRTDTQYF. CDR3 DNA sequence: TGTGCCAGCAGCCGTGGACAGGGAGTTTTTAGCGGGAGAACAGATACGCAGTATTTT.

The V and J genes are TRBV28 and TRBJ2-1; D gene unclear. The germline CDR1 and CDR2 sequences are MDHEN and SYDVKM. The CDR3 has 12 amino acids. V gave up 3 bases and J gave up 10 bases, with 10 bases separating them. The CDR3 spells CASSFFQSEQFF. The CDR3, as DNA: TGTGCCAGCAGTTTTTTCCAAAGCGAGCAGTTCTTC.